The present entry profiles one T cell receptor (beta chain) with its context. Preparing the TCRbeta library involved the use of unique molecular identifiers. In TCRdb, the PCR reads were re-called with MiXCR into one record per CDR3 protein. Here the sample spans 700,000 to 850,000 distinct CDR3 sequences, about 16% being singletons. The data originate from a study of T-cell reconstitution after alpha-beta-depleted transplantation in children. CDR1 and CDR2 from the germline V gene are ENHRY and SYGVKD. The CDR3 spans 16 residues. V lost 5 bases to trimming and J lost 7 bases; unmatched junction nucleotides: 10.

The sequenced sample was PBMCs, mostly from graft donor cells, obtained 360 days after TCRalphabeta/CD19-depleted stem cell transplant. The J gene is TRBJ2-1, the V gene TRBV10-3; 11 positions match TRBD1. The receptor's source is a male patient between 10 and 17 years old who had a stem cell transplant for acute lymphoblastic leukemia, so the T cells may come from the graft donor. CDR3: CAISKDRGLADNEQFF. Written as DNA, the CDR3 is TGTGCCATCAGTAAGGACAGGGGGCTAGCGGATAATGAGCAGTTCTTC.